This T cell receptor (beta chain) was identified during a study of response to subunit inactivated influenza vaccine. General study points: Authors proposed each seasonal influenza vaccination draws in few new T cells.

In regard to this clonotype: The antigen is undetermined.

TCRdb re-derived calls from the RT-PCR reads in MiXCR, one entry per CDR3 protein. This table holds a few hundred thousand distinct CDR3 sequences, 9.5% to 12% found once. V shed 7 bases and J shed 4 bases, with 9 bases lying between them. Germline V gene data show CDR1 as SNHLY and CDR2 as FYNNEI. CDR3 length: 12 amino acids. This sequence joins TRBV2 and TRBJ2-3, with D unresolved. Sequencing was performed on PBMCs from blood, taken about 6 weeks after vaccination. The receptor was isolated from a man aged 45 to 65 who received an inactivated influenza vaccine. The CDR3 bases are TGTGCCAGCAACGAACCTCCAGATACGCAGTATTTT. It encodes CASNEPPDTQYF.